This TCR beta chain was identified during a study of blood T cell repertoires in COVID-19. The V and J ends lost 3 bases and 2 bases, in that order; junction bases with no gene match: 8. This CDR3 has 16 amino acids. Germline CDR1 reads LGHDT; CDR2 reads YNNKEL (reference sequence). Sequenced by immunoSEQ multiplex PCR; TCRdb stores in-frame clones only, minus some. This sample carries 150,000 to 200,000 clones, over 70% of them seen once, and the ten largest clones take less than 4%. This chain links TRBV3-1 (or the pseudogene TRBV3-2) with TRBJ2-5, with 8 bases fitting TRBD2. Sequenced material: PBMCs or T cells enriched from blood (not recorded which). The TCR comes from an older woman who had recovered from COVID-19. CDR3 loop: CASSHLPASGQETQYF. As DNA, the CDR3 is TGTGCCAGCAGCCACCTTCCGGCTAGCGGGCAAGAGACCCAGTACTTC.